Given below is one T cell receptor beta chain in context. The antigen remains undetermined. With V trimmed by 6 bases and J by 8 bases, 13 bases remained unmatched. The V gene's germline CDR1 is MNHEY and CDR2 SVGEGT. The CDR3 extends over 15 amino acids. The data belong to a study of response to subunit inactivated influenza vaccine. Study-wide results and limits: It was the authors' suggestion that each seasonal influenza vaccination recruits few new T cells.

Via MiXCR, TCRdb re-called the RT-PCR reads, giving one row per CDR3 protein. The table lists over 750,000 distinct CDR3 sequences, less than 25% of them singletons. Source: PBMCs from blood, taken approximately 5 days after vaccination. V is TRBV6-2 or TRBV6-3 and J is TRBJ2-1; 7 nucleotides line up with TRBD1. The origin of this receptor is a man aged 50 or older who received an inactivated influenza vaccine. The CDR3 spells CASSPSRGPDDEQFF. CDR3 DNA: TGTGCCAGCAGCCCATCGAGGGGGCCGGACGATGAGCAGTTCTTC.